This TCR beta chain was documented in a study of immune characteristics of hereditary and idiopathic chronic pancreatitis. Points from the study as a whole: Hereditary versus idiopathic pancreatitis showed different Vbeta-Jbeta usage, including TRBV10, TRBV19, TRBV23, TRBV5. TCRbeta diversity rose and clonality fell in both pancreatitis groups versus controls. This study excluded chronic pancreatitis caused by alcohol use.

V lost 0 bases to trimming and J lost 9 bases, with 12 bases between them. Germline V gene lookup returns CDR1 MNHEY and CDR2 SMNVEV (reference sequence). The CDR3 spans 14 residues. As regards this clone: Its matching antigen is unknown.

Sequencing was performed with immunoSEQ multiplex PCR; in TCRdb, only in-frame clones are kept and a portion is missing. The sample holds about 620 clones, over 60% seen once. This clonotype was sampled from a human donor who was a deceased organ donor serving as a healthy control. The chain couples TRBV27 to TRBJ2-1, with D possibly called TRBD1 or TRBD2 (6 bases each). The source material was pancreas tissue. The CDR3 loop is CASSLSKGGGEQFF. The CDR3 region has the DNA TGTGCCAGCAGTTTATCCAAGGGGGGCGGTGAGCAGTTCTTC.